This T cell receptor (beta chain) was recovered during a study of vaccination and CD4 T cells after COVID-19. Cultured CD4+ T-cell DNA underwent Oncomine TCR Beta short-read sequencing. In TCRdb, the PCR reads were re-called with MiXCR into one record per CDR3 protein. The repertoire has approximately 12,000 distinct CDR3 sequences, about 65% of them found once; the top ten carry roughly 27%. Treatment described: approximately nine-day PBMC culture with coronavirus spike peptide pools or control peptides (ViraFEST assay). Worth noting for this clonotype: Its target is unknown.

The receptor was isolated from a human donor who had recovered from COVID-19. Sequenced material: CD4+ T cells from blood, cultured in vitro, taken before SARS-CoV-2 vaccination.

Here the CDR3 reads CSASGQGRENGELFF. CDR3 DNA: TGCAGTGCTTCAGGACAGGGGAGAGAGAACGGGGAGCTGTTTTTT. The rearrangement uses TRBV20-1 and TRBJ2-2, with TRBD1 matching over 9 bases. Germline trimming cut 5 bases from V and 7 bases from J; bases unmatched to any gene: 11. CDR1 and CDR2 from the germline V gene are DFQATT and SNEGSKA (reference sequence). The CDR3 is 15 residues long.